The clone carrying this T cell receptor (beta chain) has at least ten counts. These data come from a study of T-cell memory formation after mild COVID-19. Deletions cut 1 base from V and 6 bases from J, with 13 bases between. The CDR3 is 15 amino acids. Germline V gives CDR1 SGHTA, CDR2 FQGNSA. TCRdb called the 5' RACE reads again in MiXCR, with one record for every CDR3 protein. The sample shows roughly 300,000 distinct CDR3 sequences, around 15% of them seen only once. The TCR originated in a man in his late teens or twenties who had mild COVID-19 (a few samples of this study predate the infection). Cell type and time point are not known. This chain uses TRBV7-2 with TRBJ1-5, with D possibly being TRBD1 (5 bases). Sequencing used PBMCs or a T cell subset sorted from them (not recorded which). The CDR3 coding sequence is TGTGCCAGCAGCTTAGTTGGGGGGATGGGTCAGCCCCAGCATTTT. Translated, it gives CASSLVGGMGQPQHF.